This is a list of T cell receptor beta chains from one sample in a study of shared clonotypes between healthy human individuals. Data came from immunoSEQ multiplex PCR; TCRdb stores just in-frame clones and leaves some out. The profile shows 1 million to 1.3 million clones, around 78% of them singletons. Material: memory CD4+ T cells from PBMCs. The receptors come from a man between 18 and 29 years old in good health. Some clones in this sample may be carry-over from other donors' samples. The CDR3 runs from the conserved cysteine through the conserved F or W. D genes are given only for firm matches. Size is omitted from some rows. Given values are once, few, many or a class for expanded clones.

v_gene,d_gene,j_gene,abundance,CDR3nt,CDR3aa
TRBV5-8,TRBD2,TRBJ2-2,.,TGTGCCAGCAGCCTCCGCCCGACTAGCGGGAGCACCGGGGAGCTGTTTTTT,CASSLRPTSGSTGELFF
TRBV6-6,.,TRBJ1-1,.,TGTGCCAGCAGTTTACAGAGAAACACTGAAGCTTTCTTT,CASSLQRNTEAFF
TRBV9,.,TRBJ1-3,few,TGTGCCAGCAGCGTGGGACAAGAAAACACCATATATTTT,CASSVGQENTIYF
TRBV11-2,TRBD1,TRBJ2-2,.,TGTGCCAGCAGCTTTAGTATCGGACAGGAGAACACCGGGGAGCTGTTTTTT,CASSFSIGQENTGELFF
TRBV18,.,TRBJ1-2,.,TGTGCCAGCTCATTAGGACAAAACTATGGCTACACCTTC,CASSLGQNYGYTF
TRBV6-1,.,TRBJ1-1,.,TGTGCCAGCAGTGTCGGCTTTGGGACTGAAGCTTTCTTT,CASSVGFGTEAFF
TRBV6-1,.,TRBJ1-1,.,TGTGCCAGCAGTGAATTAGGTAGGGGACGGGGGACTGAAGCTTTCTTT,CASSELGRGRGTEAFF
TRBV18,TRBD1,TRBJ2-5,.,TGTGCCAGCTCGCCCCGGGACAGGGGACAAGAGACCCAGTACTTC,CASSPRDRGQETQYF
TRBV6-1,.,TRBJ2-3,.,TGTGCCAGCAGTGATCGGCCTAGCCCTAGCACAGATACGCAGTATTTT,CASSDRPSPSTDTQYF
TRBV7-3,.,TRBJ2-6,many,TGTGCCAGCAGCTTATTGGGAGGGGGCGCTGGGGCCAACGTCCTGACTTTC,CASSLLGGGAGANVLTF
TRBV28,TRBD2,TRBJ2-5,.,TGTGCCAGCATAGCGGGAGGGCCTAGGGAGAGAGAGACCCAGTACTTC,CASIAGGPRERETQYF
TRBV28,TRBD2,TRBJ2-7,.,TGTGCCAGCAGTGTGGGACTAGCCGCCTACGAGCAGTACTTC,CASSVGLAAYEQYF
TRBV6-1,TRBD2,TRBJ2-7,.,TGTGCCAGCAGTGAAGGCGGGAGGAGCTCCTACGAGCAGTACTTC,CASSEGGRSSYEQYF
TRBV28,.,TRBJ1-2,.,TGTGCCAGCAACCCACCCGGGGTCTTAGGCTACACCTTC,CASNPPGVLGYTF
TRBV18,.,TRBJ1-1,once,TGTGCCAGCTCACCATTCGCGGACTCTGAAGCTTTCTTT,CASSPFADSEAFF
TRBV5-1,.,TRBJ2-2,.,TGCGCCAGCGAAAAACTGGGGACTCCGAACACCGGGGAGCTGTTTTTT,CASEKLGTPNTGELFF
TRBV6-5,.,TRBJ1-3,.,TGTGCCAGCAGTTACTCGGCAGACACCTCTGGAAACACCATATATTTT,CASSYSADTSGNTIYF
TRBV6-6,TRBD1,TRBJ1-1,.,TGTGCCAGCAGTTATGGTCAACTAGGACAGGAGGGGAATGCTTTCTTT,CASSYGQLGQEGNAFF
TRBV14,.,TRBJ2-1,.,TGTGCCAGCAGCCGGGTCAGGGAGCAGTTCTTC,CASSRVREQFF
TRBV28,.,TRBJ1-1,few,TGTGCCAGCAGTTTCAAAAGTGAAGCTTTCTTT,CASSFKSEAFF
TRBV2,TRBD2,TRBJ2-7,.,TGTGCCAGCAGTGAAGGTAGCGGGAGCTACGAGCAGTACTTC,CASSEGSGSYEQYF